This T cell receptor (beta chain) was documented in a study of T cell responses to AZD1222 COVID-19 vaccine. Study results and caveats: Just 5 to 7 people given AZD1222 tested seropositive at baseline. Spike-specific TCR repertoires showed rising breadth and depth after two AZD1222 doses. White British ancestry dominated among donors, who included more females, and clonal diversity was possibly underestimated. In all cases, repertoires were sampled only after the peak T cell response.

V was clipped by 2 bases and J by 5 bases; unmatched bases: 7. Germline V gene lookup returns CDR1 KGHSH and CDR2 LQKENI. The CDR3 spans 16 residues. Concerning this clone: Its target is not known.

Produced via immunoSEQ multiplex PCR; TCRdb's table is partial and in-frame only. The sample holds 210,000 or so clones, less than 95% seen once. The chain uses TRBV18 and TRBJ2-7; 12 nucleotides agree with TRBD2. The specimen was peripheral blood, collected 28 days after the second dose of the MenACWY control vaccine. The source of this sequence is an adult who received the MenACWY meningococcal vaccine as a control. CDR3 sequence (DNA): TGTGCCAGCTCACCATATGCTAGCGGGGGGGCGGACGAGCAGTACTTC. Translated: CASSPYASGGADEQYF.